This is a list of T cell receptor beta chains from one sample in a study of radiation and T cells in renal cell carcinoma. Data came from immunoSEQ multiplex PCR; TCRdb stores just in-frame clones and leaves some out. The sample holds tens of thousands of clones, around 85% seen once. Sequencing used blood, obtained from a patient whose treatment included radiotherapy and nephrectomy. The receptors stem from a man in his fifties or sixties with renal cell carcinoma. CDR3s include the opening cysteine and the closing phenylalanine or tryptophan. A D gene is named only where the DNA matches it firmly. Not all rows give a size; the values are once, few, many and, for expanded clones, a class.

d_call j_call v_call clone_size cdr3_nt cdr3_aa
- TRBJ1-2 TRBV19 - TGTGCCAGTAGTATACTACCGGGAGATGGCTACACCTTT CASSILPGDGYTF
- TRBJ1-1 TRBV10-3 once TGTGCCACAAATCCCGGGGTGAACACTGAAGCTTTCTTT CATNPGVNTEAFF
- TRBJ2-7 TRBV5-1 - TGCGCCAGCAGGGAGGGGACAGAAGGCGAGCAGTACTTC CASREGTEGEQYF
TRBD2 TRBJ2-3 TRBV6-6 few TGTGCCAGCAGAACTAGCGATAGCACAGATACGCAGTATTTT CASRTSDSTDTQYF
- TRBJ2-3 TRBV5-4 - TGTGCCAGCAGCTTGACAGTATATAGCACAGATACGCAGTATTTT CASSLTVYSTDTQYF
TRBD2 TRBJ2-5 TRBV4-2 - TGTGCCAGCAGACGGACTAGCGGGGGGACTAGCCAAGAGACCCAGTACTTC CASRRTSGGTSQETQYF
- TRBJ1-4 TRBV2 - TGTGCCAGCACCCGACAAAATGAAAAACTGTTTTTT CASTRQNEKLFF
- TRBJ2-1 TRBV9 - TGTGCCAGCAGCGCCGACGGACGGGAGCAGTTCTTC CASSADGREQFF
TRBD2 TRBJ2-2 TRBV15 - TGTGCCACCAGCAGGGATAGCGGGGGGCCAGCGGTAAACACCGGGGAGCTGTTTTTT CATSRDSGGPAVNTGELFF
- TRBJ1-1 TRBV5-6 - TGTGCCAGCAGCTCGCTGGGACGGAACACTGAAGCTTTCTTT CASSSLGRNTEAFF
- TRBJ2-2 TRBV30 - TGTGCCTGGAGTACCATTCCCACCGGGGAGCTGTTTTTT CAWSTIPTGELFF
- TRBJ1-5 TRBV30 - TGTGCCTGGAGCATCAGGGGAAATCAGCCCCAGCATTTT CAWSIRGNQPQHF
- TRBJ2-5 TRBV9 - TGTGCCAGCAGCGTAGCAGGGACCGAGGGGGAGACCCAGTACTTC CASSVAGTEGETQYF
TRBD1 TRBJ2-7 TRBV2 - TGTGCCAGCAGTACGACAGGGTTACTCTCCTACGAGCAGTACTTC CASSTTGLLSYEQYF
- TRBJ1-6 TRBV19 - TGTGCCAGTAGTATACTTGGAGACAGCCCACCCCTCCACTTT CASSILGDSPPLHF
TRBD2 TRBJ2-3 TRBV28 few TGTGCCACCTCAGCGGGGTACACAGATACGCAGTATTTT CATSAGYTDTQYF
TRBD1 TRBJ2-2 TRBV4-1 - TGCGCCAGCAGCCACCTCAGGACAGGGGAGGCCGGGGAGCTGTTTTTT CASSHLRTGEAGELFF
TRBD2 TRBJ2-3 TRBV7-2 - TGTGCCAGCAGCTCTGGGGCGGGAGGGCAAGATACGCAGTATTTT CASSSGAGGQDTQYF
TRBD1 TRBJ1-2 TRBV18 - TGTGCCAGCTCACTCGGGACAGACAATGGCTACACCTTC CASSLGTDNGYTF
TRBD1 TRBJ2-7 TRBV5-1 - TGCGCCAGCAGCTTGGCCCCCGGGACAGGGGGAGTCGAGCAGTACTTC CASSLAPGTGGVEQYF
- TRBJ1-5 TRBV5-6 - TGTGCCAGCAGCTTGTATTTCGGGGTAAATCAGCCCCAGCATTTT CASSLYFGVNQPQHF
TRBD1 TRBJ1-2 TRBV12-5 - TGTGCTAGCGGAGCCCAGGGGGCGGACTATGGCTACACCTTC CASGAQGADYGYTF
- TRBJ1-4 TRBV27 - TGTGCCAGCAGTTCTGGGGAAAAACTGTTTTTT CASSSGEKLFF
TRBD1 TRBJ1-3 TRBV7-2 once TGTGCCACCAGGGGACAGGCTGGAAACACCATATATTTT CATRGQAGNTIYF
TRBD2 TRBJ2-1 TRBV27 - TGTGCCAGCACGGGACTAGCGGGTTACAATGAGCAGTTCTTC CASTGLAGYNEQFF
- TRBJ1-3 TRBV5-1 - TGCGCCAGCAGCCCAAACACAGCTTCTGGAAACACCATATATTTT CASSPNTASGNTIYF
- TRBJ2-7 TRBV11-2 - TGTGCCAGCAGCTTACTTGGGTACGAGCAGTACTTC CASSLLGYEQYF
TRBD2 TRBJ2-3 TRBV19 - TGTGCCAGTAGTATAGCTGGTAGCGGGACGCAGTATTTT CASSIAGSGTQYF
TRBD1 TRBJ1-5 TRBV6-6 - TGTGCCAGCGGGGGGGACAGTTCGCAGCCCCAGCATTTT CASGGDSSQPQHF
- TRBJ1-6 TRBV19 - TGTGCCAGTAGTATAGGGGTAGGGAATTCACCCCTCCACTTT CASSIGVGNSPLHF
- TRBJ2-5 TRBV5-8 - TGTGCCAGCAGCTACGGACTTAAAGAGACCCAGTACTTC CASSYGLKETQYF
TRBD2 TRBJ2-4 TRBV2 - TGTGCCAGCAGTGACTTAGGGGAGCGGGGAGAAAACATTCAGTACTTC CASSDLGERGENIQYF
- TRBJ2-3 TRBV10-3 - TGTGCCATCAGTGACTCTACAGATACGCAGTATTTT CAISDSTDTQYF
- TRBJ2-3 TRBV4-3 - TGCGCCAGCAGCCAAGGTACAGGGCGGGGTGCAGATACGCAGTATTTT CASSQGTGRGADTQYF
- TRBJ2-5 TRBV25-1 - TGTGCCAGCAGTGAAGTTACTTGGTACCAAGAGACCCAGTACTTC CASSEVTWYQETQYF
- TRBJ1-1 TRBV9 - TGTGCCAGCAGCGTAGTCGGGGGTGAGACTGAAGCTTTCTTT CASSVVGGETEAFF
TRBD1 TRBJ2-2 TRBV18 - TGTGCCAGCTCACCAGGGACAGGCCGGGAGCTGTTTTTT CASSPGTGRELFF
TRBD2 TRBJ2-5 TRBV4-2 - TGTGCCAGCAGCCAAGGCTCGGGGGGGGAGGTTGAGACCCAGTACTTC CASSQGSGGEVETQYF
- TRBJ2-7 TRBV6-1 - TGTGCCAGCACTTTGGCAGATCTCTACGAGCAGTACTTC CASTLADLYEQYF
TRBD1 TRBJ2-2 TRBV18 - TGTGCCAGCTCACCAAGTAACAGGGGATATGGCGGGGAGCTGTTTTTT CASSPSNRGYGGELFF
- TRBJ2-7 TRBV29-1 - TGCAGCGTTGTTGGTCAGTATAAGGACGAGCAGTACTTC CSVVGQYKDEQYF
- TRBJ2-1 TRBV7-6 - TGTGCCAGCAGCCGCGACGTGGCTACCTACAATGAGCAGTTCTTC CASSRDVATYNEQFF
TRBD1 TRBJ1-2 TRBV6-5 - TGTGCCAGCACCGAAGACAGGGCCTATGGCTACACCTTC CASTEDRAYGYTF
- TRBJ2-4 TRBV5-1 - TGCGCCAGCAGCTTGGAGGGGGAGGACATTCAGTACTTC CASSLEGEDIQYF
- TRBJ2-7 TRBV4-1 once TGCGCCAGCAGCCAGCCCGGGACGAGCTTAAGGAGAGAGCAGTACTTC CASSQPGTSLRREQYF